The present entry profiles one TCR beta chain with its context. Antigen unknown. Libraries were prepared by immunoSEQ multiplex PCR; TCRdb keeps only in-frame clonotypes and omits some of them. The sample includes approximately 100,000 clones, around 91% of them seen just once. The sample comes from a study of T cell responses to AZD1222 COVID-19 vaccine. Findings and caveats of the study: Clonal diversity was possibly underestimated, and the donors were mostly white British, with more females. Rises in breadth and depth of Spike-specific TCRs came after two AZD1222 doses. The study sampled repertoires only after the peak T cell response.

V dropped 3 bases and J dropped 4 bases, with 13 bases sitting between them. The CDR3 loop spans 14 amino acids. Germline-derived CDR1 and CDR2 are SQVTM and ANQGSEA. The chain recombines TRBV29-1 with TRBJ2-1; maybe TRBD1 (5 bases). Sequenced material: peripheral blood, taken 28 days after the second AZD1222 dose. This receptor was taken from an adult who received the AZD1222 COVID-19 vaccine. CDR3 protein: CSVELPGAYNEQFF. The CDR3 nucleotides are TGCAGCGTTGAGCTTCCTGGGGCATACAATGAGCAGTTCTTC.